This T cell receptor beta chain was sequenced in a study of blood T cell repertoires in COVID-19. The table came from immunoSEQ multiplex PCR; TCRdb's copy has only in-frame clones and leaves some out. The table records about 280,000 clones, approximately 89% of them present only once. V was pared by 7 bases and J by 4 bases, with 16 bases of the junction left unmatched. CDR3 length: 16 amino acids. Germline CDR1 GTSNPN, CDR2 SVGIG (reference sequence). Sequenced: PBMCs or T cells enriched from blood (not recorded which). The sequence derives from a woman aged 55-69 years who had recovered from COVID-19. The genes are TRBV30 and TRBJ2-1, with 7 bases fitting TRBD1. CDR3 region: CASNRGLRGDYNEQFF. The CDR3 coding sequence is TGTGCCTCCAACAGGGGTCTTCGGGGAGATTACAATGAGCAGTTCTTC. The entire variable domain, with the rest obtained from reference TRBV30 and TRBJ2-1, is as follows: SQTIHQWPATLVQPVGSPLSLECTVEGTSNPNLYWYRQAAGRGLQLLFYSVGIGQISSEVPQNLSASRPQDRQFILSSKKLLLSDSGFYLCASNRGLRGDYNEQFFGPGTRLTVL.